This T cell receptor beta chain was obtained from a study of naive and memory T cell subsets (dated by TCRdb to about 2017). For the study in its entirety: Sorted naive and memory T cell subsets from peripheral blood were analyzed in the study using a UMI-based, open-source pipeline for TCR alpha and beta sequencing. The results of the functional CMV T cell responses matched the IgG serology results in every case. RNA was DNase-treated and reverse transcribed with TCR constant-region primers, mostly using SuperScript III. What the work shows at the level of the full study, not this receptor alone: The abundance of TCRs followed a power law with an exponent that differed between naive and memory subsets yet stayed consistent across the three individuals. After error correction, over 90% of naive TCR sequences appeared only once, giving much steeper abundance distributions than memory subsets. RNA-based TCR counts may be influenced by expression changes linked to T cell activation and differentiation. The repertoire findings for the naive and memory subsets could not be validated against a ground truth because none was available. A clonotype was defined as a single alpha or beta chain sequence rather than as a paired alpha/beta receptor. In both CD4 and CD8 cells, going from naive through CM, EM and EMRA, the Gini index went up while Shannon and inverse Simpson diversity went down. A few larger clonotypes were found in naive repertoires, especially CD8, and these larger clonotypes were possibly memory cells re-expressing CD45RA.

Libraries were prepared through UMI-ligation and nested PCR. The beta constant-region primer consisted of an equimolar mixture of two oligonucleotides that together covered TRBC1 and TRBC2. T4 RNA ligase 1 ligated a single-stranded oligonucleotide carrying the SP2 primer and a 12-nucleotide UMI to the cDNA 3' end. The ligated cDNA went through four rounds of PCR with nested alpha and beta constant-region primers together with the SP2 primer. Incubation of the ligation reaction lasted roughly 18-24 hours at 16 degrees C. PCR2 was usually performed as a SYBR Green qPCR and halted at a preset threshold so that over-amplification would not occur. Agencourt AMPure XP magnetic beads were used for all purifications after the first. Libraries were quantified by Qubit and checked on a TapeStation, with a main peak expected near 650 bp. The pooled libraries were sequenced on an Illumina MiSeq using v2 2x251 paired-end kits, which usually yielded roughly 0.95-2.1 million reads per sample. Each sample was pooled at around 4 nM, and roughly 5-7% PhiX was included to help cluster recognition. As for the original processing: Decombinator assigned V and J genes to Demultiplexor-processed FASTQ reads by tag matching, allowing a single base-pair mismatch. By using UMIs, Collapsinator corrected both sequencing errors and the frequency errors caused by PCR heterogeneity. TCRs were translated and CDR3s were extracted from the conserved cysteine to the FGXG phenylalanine by CDR3Translator, with non-productive sequences being flagged. Gini, Shannon entropy and inverse Simpson indices were calculated on repertoires subsampled to equal numbers of UMI-defined TCRs. Within the linear range, a power law was fitted to clonotype abundance distributions using maximum likelihood. On one naive CD8 sample, the pipeline and MIGEC gave similar UMI counts, unique TCR numbers and clonal distributions. In one analysis, naive TCRs that were also found in any memory subset of the same donor were excluded from the naive repertoire. A set of roughly 7,000 CMV-associated CDR3 sequences, compiled from VDJdb and a published dataset, was used to search the repertoires. TCRdb trimmed the raw reads at Q25, called clones with MiXCR and kept productive beta chains. Every entry covers one CDR3 protein and lists the most common genes and DNA from its rows. V and J calls and clone size were set by TCRdb, not the authors. The sample contains roughly 140,000 distinct CDR3 sequences, about a sixth of them found a single time. The ten largest account for 0.14% to 0.15% of the sample.

Of note for this clonotype: Its binding antigen is unknown. No qualities accompany the bases; no much larger clone lies one base away.

TCR alpha and beta chain libraries were amplified separately from the second PCR step onward. Donor CMV status was determined by IFNgamma production from CD4+ T cells after overnight stimulation of fresh PBMCs with CMV viral lysate. CD4 T cells were positively selected using Miltenyi beads, after which CD8 T cells were positively selected from the CD4-negative fraction. Cells stained for CD3, CD4, CD8, CD45RA, CD27 and a live/dead dye were sorted on a BD Aria II into four subsets by CD45RA and CD27. A few healthy volunteers provided blood, and the blood of each volunteer was split into CD4 and CD8 T cells and then into four differentiation subsets. Approximately 120 ml of peripheral blood was drawn per donor, and PBMC were isolated by Ficoll-Paque PLUS density-gradient centrifugation. Sorted cells were lysed in RLT buffer, and RNA was extracted with a Qiagen RNeasy kit and stored at -80°C. Taken from the germline V gene (reference sequence), the CDR1 and CDR2 loops are MNHEY and SMNVEV. V and J are truncated by 6 bases and 5 bases respectively, leaving an intervening sequence of 13 bases. The CDR3 spans 13 residues, from the cysteine through the phenylalanine. The sequence is cut down to CDR3 DNA, 39 bases in frame from base 1.

The rearrangement joined TRBV27 to TRBJ1-1; TRBD1 could be the D gene, as 6 bases match. Source material: naive CD4+ T cells from blood. In the paper's terms, the cell subset or site label means: naive T cells, CD45RA high CD27+. This TCR came from a human donor in good health. The base sequence is TGTGCCAGCAGCTCCGTGAGGGGGACTGAAGCTTTCTTT. Protein translation: CASSSVRGTEAFF.